Here is one T cell receptor (beta chain) with its context. Antigen unknown. 13 Jbeta primers and 60 Vbeta primers were used for the PCR. Measured with immunoSEQ multiplex PCR; TCRdb has only the in-frame clones, and not every one. The sample shows some 98,000 clones, around 77% of them seen only once. This sample is drawn from a study of cytomegalovirus exposure and HLA in healthy donors. Whole-study results and caveats: According to an earlier analysis, most TCR beta V segments yielded productive rearrangements about 90% or about 30% of the time. As a later analysis revealed, most CMV-associated TCR beta chains appeared HLA-restricted. Another analysis was done later, and it associated approximately 18,000 TCR beta sequences with HLA alleles at 0.05 false discovery rate.

Germline-derived CDR1 and CDR2 are MNHEY and SVGAGI. The V end lost 5 bases, the J end lost 3 bases, and 13 bases lay between the germline ends. This CDR3 has 14 residues. V is TRBV6-5 and J is TRBJ1-1, with D uncertain. Sequencing was performed on PBMCs. This receptor was obtained from a female donor in good health and CMV-seronegative. This CDR3 is CASSPHDRDTEAFF. CDR3 in DNA: TGTGCCAGCAGTCCGCATGACCGGGACACTGAAGCTTTCTTT.